Listed here is a single TCR beta chain. The antigen is unknown. This specimen belongs to a study of T cells in Graves' hyperthyroidism and ophthalmopathy. The CDR3 is made up of 11 amino acids. Germline V gene lookup returns CDR1 LNHDA and CDR2 SQIVND (reference sequence). V lost 10 bases and J 8 bases, leaving 12 bases between the germline ends. Study-level findings and limits: From stable hyperthyroidism, ophthalmopathy was separated by a 13 V-J model. Most thyroid clonotypes with frequency above 0.001 were detected in blood.

Amplification of TCR beta CDR3 regions was performed using RNA transcripts as template. Initially, a first-round RT-PCR of the TCR CDR3 employed the HTBI primer set. TCRdb re-derived calls from the multiplex PCR reads in MiXCR, one entry per CDR3 protein. The table includes approximately 400,000 distinct CDR3 sequences, roughly 14% detected once. Used for diagnoses were clinical symptoms, serum thyroxine and TRAb, thyroid ultrasound and orbital computed tomography. The chain has TRBV19 and TRBJ2-1; D is unresolved. This receptor was taken from a woman under 30 with Graves' hyperthyroidism. What was sequenced was blood. CDR3 nucleotide sequence: TGTGCCACCTTAGGACCTTATGAGCAGTTCTTC. Translating gives CATLGPYEQFF.